This T cell receptor beta chain originates from a study of Ad26.COV2.S vaccination and SARS-CoV-2 variants. General observations from the study: Substantial response breadth was reportedly seen for spike-specific CD8+ and CD4+ T cells after vaccination. Assessments of TCR breadth and depth may have underestimated the total T cell responses.

Produced via immunoSEQ multiplex PCR; TCRdb's table is partial and in-frame only. This sample yields 300,000 to 400,000 clones, of which about 90% are seen a single time; roughly 3.9% belongs to the top ten. Deletions cut 4 bases from V and 0 bases from J, with 6 bases between. The CDR3 is 13 residues long. In germline, CDR1 is LNHDA, CDR2 SQIVND (reference sequence). Concerning this clone itself: Antigen unknown. Other DNA variants within this sample encode the same CDR3.

The TCR originated in a human donor who had recovered from COVID-19. The sequencing used peripheral blood, collected after recovery from COVID-19. V and J are TRBV19 and TRBJ1-1; D is ambiguous. The CDR3 nucleotides are TGTGCCAGTAGTACCGGACTGAACACTGAAGCTTTCTTT. This gives the protein CASSTGLNTEAFF.